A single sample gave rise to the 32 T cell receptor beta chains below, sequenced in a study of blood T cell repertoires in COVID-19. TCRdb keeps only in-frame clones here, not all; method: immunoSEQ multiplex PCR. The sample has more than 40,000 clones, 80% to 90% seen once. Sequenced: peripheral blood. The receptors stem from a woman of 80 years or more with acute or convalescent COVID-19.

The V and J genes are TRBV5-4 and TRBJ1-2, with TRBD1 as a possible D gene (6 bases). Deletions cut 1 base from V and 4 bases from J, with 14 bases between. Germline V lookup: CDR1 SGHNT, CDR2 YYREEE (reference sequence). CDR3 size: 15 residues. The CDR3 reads CASSLRGSPSYGYTF. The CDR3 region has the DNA TGTGCCAGCAGCTTGAGGGGGTCCCCTAGCTATGGCTACACCTTC.

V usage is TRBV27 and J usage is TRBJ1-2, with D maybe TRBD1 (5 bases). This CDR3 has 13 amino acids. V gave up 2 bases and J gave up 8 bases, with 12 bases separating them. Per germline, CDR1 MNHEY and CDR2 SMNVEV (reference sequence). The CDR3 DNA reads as TGTGCCAGCAGTTTAGCTCAGGGTCGAGGCTACACCTTC. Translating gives CASSLAQGRGYTF.

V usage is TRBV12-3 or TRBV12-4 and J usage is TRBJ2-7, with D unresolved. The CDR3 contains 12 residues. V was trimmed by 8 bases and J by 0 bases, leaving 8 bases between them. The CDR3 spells CASGLHSYEQYF. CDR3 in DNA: TGTGCCAGCGGCCTCCACTCCTACGAGCAGTACTTC.

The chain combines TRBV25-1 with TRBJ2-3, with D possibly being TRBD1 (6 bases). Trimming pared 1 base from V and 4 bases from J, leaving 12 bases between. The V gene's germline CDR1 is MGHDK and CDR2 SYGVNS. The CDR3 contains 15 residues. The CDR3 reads CASSESGRGADTQYF. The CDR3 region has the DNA TGTGCCAGCAGTGAATCGGGCAGGGGAGCAGATACGCAGTATTTT.

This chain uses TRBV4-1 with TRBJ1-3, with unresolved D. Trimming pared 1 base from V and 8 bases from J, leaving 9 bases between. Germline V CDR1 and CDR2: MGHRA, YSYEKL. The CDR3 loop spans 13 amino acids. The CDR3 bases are TGCGCCAGCAGCCAAGTGGAGGGAGACACCATATATTTT. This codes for CASSQVEGDTIYF.

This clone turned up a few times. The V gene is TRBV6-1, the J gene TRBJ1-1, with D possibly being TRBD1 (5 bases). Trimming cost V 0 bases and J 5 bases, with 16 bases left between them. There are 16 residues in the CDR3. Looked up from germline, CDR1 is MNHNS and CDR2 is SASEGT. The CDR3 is CASSEAYGGEETEAFF. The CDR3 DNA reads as TGTGCCAGCAGTGAAGCGTATGGGGGGGAAGAAACTGAAGCTTTCTTT.

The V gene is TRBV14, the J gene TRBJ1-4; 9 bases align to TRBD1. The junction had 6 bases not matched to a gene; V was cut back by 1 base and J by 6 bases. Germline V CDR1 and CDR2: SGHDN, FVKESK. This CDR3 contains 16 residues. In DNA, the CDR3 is TGTGCCAGCAGCCAAGTATCCGGGACAGGGCATGAAAAACTGTTTTTT. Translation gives CASSQVSGTGHEKLFF.

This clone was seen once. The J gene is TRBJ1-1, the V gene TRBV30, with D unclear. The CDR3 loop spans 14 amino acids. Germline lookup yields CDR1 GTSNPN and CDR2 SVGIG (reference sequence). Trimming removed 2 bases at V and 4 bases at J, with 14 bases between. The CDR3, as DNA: TGTGCCTGGAGTACCGGACTGAGGGTCACTGAAGCTTTCTTT. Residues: CAWSTGLRVTEAFF.

The CDR3 spells CASSEVPGENSPLHF. DNA of the CDR3: TGTGCCAGCAGTGAAGTCCCCGGGGAGAATTCACCCCTCCACTTT. The rearrangement links TRBV2 to TRBJ1-6; D unresolved. CDR3 size: 15 residues. V lost 1 base and J lost 7, with 11 bases in between. Germline-derived CDR1 and CDR2 are SNHLY and FYNNEI.

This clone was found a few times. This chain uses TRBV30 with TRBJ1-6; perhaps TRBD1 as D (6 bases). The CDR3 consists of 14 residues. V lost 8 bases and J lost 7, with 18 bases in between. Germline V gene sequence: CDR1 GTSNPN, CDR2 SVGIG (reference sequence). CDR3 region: CARRAPGGNSPLHF. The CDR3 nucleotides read TGTGCCCGGCGGGCTCCGGGGGGCAATTCACCCCTCCACTTT. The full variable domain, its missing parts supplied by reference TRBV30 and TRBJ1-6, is SQTIHQWPATLVQPVGSPLSLECTVEGTSNPNLYWYRQAAGRGLQLLFYSVGIGQISSEVPQNLSASRPQDRQFILSSKKLLLSDSGFYLCARRAPGGNSPLHFGNGTRLTVT.

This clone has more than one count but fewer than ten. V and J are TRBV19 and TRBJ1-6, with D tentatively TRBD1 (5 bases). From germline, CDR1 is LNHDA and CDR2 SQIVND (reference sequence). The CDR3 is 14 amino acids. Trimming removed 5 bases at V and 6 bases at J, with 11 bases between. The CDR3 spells CASSLAGINSPLHF. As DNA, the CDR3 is TGTGCCAGTAGTTTGGCAGGGATTAATTCACCCCTCCACTTT.

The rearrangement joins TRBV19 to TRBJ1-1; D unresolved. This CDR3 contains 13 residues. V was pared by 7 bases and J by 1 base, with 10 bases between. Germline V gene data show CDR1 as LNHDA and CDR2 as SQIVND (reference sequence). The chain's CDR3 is CASKGRGNTEAFF. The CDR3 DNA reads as TGTGCCAGTAAAGGTCGGGGGAACACTGAAGCTTTCTTT.

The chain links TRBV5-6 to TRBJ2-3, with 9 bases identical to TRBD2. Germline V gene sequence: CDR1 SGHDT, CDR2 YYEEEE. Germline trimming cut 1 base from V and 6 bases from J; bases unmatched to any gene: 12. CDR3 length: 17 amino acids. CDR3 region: CASSLRVLAGARDTQYF. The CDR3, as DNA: TGTGCCAGCAGCTTGAGGGTTTTAGCGGGGGCCAGGGATACGCAGTATTTT.

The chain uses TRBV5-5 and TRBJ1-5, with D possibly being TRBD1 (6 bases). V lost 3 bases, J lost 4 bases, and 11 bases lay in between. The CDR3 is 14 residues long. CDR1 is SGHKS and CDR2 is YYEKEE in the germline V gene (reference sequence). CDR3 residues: CASSWKQGNQPQHF. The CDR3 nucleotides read TGTGCCAGCAGCTGGAAACAGGGAAATCAGCCCCAGCATTTT.

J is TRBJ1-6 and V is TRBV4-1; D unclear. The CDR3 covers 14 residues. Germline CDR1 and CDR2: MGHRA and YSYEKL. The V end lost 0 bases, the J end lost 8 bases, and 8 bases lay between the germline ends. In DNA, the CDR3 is TGCGCCAGCAGCCAAGATAGAGCCTATTCACCCCTCCACTTT. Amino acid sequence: CASSQDRAYSPLHF.

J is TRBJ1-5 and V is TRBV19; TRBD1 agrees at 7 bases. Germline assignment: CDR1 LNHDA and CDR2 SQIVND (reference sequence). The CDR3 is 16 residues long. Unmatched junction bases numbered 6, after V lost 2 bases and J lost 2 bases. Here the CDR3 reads CASSIWGQGGNQPQHF. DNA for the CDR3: TGTGCCAGTAGTATATGGGGGCAGGGGGGCAATCAGCCCCAGCATTTT.

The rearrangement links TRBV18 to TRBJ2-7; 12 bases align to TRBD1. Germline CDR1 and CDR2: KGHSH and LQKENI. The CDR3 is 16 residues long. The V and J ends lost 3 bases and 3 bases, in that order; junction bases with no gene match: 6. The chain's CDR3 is CASSPVGTGGDYEQYF. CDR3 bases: TGTGCCAGCTCACCGGTCGGGACAGGGGGCGACTACGAGCAGTACTTC. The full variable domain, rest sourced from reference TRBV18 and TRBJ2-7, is NAGVMQNPRHLVRRRGQEARLRCSPMKGHSHVYWYRQLPEEGLKFMVYLQKENIIDESGMPKERFSAEFPKEGPSILRIQQVVRGDSAAYFCASSPVGTGGDYEQYFGPGTRLTVT.

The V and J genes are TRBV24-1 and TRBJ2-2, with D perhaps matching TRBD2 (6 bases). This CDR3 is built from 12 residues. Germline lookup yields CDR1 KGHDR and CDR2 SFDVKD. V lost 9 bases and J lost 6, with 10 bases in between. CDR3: CATQAGPGELFF. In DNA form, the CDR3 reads TGTGCCACCCAGGCGGGGCCCGGGGAGCTGTTTTTT.

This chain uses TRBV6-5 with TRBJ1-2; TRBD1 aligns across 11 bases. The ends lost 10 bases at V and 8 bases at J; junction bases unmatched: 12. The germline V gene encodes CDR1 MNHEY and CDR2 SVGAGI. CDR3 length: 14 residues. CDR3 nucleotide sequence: TGTGCCACCGGACAGGGGGCGCGGATAGAGGGCTACACCTTC. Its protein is CATGQGARIEGYTF.

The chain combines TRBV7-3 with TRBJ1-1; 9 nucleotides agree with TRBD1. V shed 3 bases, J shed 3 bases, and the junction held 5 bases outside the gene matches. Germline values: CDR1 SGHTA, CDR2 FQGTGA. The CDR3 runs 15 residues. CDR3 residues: CASSLTWTGDTEAFF. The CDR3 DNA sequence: TGTGCCAGCAGCTTGACCTGGACAGGGGACACTGAAGCTTTCTTT.

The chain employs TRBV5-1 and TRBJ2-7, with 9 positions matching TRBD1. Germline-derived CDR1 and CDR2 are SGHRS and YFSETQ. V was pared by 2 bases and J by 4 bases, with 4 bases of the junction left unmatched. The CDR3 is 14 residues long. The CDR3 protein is CASSLTGGRYEQYF. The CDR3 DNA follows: TGCGCCAGCAGCTTAACAGGGGGCAGGTACGAGCAGTACTTC.

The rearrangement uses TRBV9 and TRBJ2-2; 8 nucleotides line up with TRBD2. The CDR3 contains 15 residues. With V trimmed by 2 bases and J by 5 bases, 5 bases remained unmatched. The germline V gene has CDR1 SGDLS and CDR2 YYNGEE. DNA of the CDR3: TGTGCCAGCAGCGTGACAATAGCGGGGACCGGGGAGCTGTTTTTT. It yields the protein CASSVTIAGTGELFF. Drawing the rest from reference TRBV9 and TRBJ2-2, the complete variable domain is DSGVTQTPKHLITATGQRVTLRCSPRSGDLSVYWYQQSLDQGLQFLIQYYNGEERAKGNILERFSAQQFPDLHSELNLSSLELGDSALYFCASSVTIAGTGELFFGEGSRLTVL.

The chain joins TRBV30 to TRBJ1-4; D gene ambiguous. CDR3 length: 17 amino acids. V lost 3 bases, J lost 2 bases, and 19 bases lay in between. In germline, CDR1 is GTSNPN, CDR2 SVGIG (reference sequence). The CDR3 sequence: CAWRRAGWDMTNEKLFF. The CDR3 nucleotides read TGTGCCTGGAGGCGGGCGGGTTGGGATATGACTAATGAAAAACTGTTTTTT.

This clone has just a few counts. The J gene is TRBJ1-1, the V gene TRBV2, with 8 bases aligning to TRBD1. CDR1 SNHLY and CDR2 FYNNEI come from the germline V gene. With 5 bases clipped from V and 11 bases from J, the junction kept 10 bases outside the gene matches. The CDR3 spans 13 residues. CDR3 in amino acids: CASSSTGDVLAFF. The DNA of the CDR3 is TGTGCCAGCAGTTCGACAGGGGACGTGTTGGCTTTCTTT.

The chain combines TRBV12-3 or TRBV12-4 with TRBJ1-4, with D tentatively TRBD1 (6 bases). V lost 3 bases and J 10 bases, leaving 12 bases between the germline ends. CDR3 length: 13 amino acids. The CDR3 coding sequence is TGTGCCAGCAGTTTGGGGGCGCAGAGAAAACTGTTTTTT. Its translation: CASSLGAQRKLFF.

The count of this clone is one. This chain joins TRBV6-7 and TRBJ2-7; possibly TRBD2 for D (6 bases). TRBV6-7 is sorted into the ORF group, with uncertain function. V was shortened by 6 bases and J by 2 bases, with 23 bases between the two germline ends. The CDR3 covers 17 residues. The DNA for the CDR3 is TGTGCCAGCAGCCACCCCGCGGGGCGAAACCAAACCTACGAGCAGTACTTC. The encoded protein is CASSHPAGRNQTYEQYF.

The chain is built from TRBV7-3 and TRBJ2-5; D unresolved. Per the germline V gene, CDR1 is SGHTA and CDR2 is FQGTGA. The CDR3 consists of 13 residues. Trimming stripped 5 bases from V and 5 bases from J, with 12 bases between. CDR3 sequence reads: CASSLGARETQYF. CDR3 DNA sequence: TGTGCCAGCAGCCTAGGAGCTAGGGAGACCCAGTACTTC. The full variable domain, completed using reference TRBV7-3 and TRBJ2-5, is GAGVSQTPSNKVTEKGKYVELRCDPISGHTALYWYRQSLGQGPEFLIYFQGTGAADDSGLPNDRFFAVRPEGSVSTLKIQRTERGDSAVYLCASSLGARETQYFGPGTRLLVL.

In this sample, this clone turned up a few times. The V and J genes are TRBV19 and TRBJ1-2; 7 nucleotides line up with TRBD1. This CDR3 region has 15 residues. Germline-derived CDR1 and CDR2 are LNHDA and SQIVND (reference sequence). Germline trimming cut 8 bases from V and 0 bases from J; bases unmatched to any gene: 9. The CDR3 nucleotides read TGTGCCAGTGCACCCGGGACAGATTCTAACTATGGCTACACCTTC. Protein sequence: CASAPGTDSNYGYTF.

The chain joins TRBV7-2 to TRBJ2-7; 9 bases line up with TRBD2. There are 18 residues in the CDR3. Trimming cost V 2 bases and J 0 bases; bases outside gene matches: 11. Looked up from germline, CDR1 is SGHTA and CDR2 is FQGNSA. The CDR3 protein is CASSLRKLAGVSSYEQYF. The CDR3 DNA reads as TGTGCCAGCAGCTTAAGAAAATTAGCGGGGGTGAGCTCCTACGAGCAGTACTTC.

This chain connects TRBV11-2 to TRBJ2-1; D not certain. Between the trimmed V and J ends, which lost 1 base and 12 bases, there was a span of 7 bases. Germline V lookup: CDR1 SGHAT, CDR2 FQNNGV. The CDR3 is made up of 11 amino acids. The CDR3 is CASSLVHGQFF. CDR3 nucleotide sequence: TGTGCCAGCAGCTTAGTCCACGGGCAGTTCTTC. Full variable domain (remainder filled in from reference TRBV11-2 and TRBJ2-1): EAGVAQSPRYKIIEKRQSVAFWCNPISGHATLYWYQQILGQGPKLLIQFQNNGVVDDSQLPKDRFSAERLKGVDSTLKIQPAKLEDSAVYLCASSLVHGQFFGPGTRLTVL.

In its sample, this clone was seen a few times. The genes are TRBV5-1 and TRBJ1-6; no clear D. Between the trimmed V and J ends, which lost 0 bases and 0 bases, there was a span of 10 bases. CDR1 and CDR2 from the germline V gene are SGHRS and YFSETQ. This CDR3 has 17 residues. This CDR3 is CASSLDTESSYNSPLHF. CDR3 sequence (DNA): TGCGCCAGCAGCTTGGACACAGAGAGCTCCTATAATTCACCCCTCCACTTT.

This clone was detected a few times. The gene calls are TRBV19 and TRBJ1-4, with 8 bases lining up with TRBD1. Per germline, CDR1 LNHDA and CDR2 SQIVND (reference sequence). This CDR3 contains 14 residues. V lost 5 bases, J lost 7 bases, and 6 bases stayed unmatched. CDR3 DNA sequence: TGTGCCAGTAGTCCCCGGACAGGGCCTGAAAAACTGTTTTTT. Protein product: CASSPRTGPEKLFF.